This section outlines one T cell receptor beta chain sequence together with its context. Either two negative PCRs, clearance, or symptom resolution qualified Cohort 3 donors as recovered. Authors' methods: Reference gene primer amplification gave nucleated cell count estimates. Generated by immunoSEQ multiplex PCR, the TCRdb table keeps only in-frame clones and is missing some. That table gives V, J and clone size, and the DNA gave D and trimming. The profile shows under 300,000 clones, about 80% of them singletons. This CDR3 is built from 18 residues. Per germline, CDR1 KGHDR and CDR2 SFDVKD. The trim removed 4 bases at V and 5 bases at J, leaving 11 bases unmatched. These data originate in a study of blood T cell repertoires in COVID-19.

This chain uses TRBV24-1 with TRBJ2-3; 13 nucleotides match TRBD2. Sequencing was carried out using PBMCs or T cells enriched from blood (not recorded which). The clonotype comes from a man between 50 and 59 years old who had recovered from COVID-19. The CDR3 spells CATSDPTSGRPRGDTQYF. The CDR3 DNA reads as TGTGCCACCAGTGACCCGACTAGCGGGAGGCCTCGGGGAGATACGCAGTATTTT.